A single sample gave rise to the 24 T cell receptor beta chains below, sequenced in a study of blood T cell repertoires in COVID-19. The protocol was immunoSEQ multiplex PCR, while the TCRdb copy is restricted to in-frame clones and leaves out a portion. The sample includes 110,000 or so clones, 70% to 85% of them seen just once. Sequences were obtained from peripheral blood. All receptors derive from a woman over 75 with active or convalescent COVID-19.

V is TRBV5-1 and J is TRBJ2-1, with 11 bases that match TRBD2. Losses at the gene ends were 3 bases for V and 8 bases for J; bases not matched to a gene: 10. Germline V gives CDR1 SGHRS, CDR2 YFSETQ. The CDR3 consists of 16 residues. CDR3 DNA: TGCGCCAGCAGCTCAGGGACTAGCGGAGGTTGGGATGAGCAGTTCTTC. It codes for CASSSGTSGGWDEQFF. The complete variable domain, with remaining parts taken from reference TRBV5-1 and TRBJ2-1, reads KAGVTQTPRYLIKTRGQQVTLSCSPISGHRSVSWYQQTPGQGLQFLFEYFSETQRNKGNFPGRFSGRQFSNSRSEMNVSTLELGDSALYLCASSSGTSGGWDEQFFGPGTRLTVL.

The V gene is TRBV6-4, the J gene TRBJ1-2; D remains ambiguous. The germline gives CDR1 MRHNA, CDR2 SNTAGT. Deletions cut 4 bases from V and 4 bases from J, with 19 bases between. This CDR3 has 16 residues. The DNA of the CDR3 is TGTGCCAGCAGTGTCAGCGGAAGGACGCCGTCCTATGGCTACACCTTC. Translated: CASSVSGRTPSYGYTF.

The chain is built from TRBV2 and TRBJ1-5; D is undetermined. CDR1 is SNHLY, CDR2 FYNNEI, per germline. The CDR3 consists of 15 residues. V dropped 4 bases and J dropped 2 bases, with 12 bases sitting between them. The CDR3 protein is CASSGLRGGNQPQHF. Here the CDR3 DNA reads TGTGCCAGCAGTGGACTCCGGGGTGGCAATCAGCCCCAGCATTTT.

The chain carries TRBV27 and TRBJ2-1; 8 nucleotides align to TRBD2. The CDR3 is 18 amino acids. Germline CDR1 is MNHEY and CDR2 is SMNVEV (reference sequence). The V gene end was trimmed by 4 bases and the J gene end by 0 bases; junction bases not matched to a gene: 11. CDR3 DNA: TGTGCCAGCAGTTGGAGTTTGGGGCTAGCGGGCTCCTACAATGAGCAGTTCTTC. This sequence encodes CASSWSLGLAGSYNEQFF.

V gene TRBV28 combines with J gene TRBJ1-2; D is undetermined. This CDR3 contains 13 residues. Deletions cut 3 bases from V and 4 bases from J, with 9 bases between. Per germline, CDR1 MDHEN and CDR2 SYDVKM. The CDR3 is CASSLSGSYGYTF. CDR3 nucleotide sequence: TGTGCCAGCAGTTTGTCAGGCTCCTATGGCTACACCTTC.

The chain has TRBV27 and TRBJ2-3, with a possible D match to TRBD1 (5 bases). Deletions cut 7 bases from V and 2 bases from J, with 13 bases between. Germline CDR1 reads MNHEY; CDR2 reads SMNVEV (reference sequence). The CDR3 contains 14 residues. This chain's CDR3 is CASKPQGITDTQYF. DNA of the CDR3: TGTGCCAGCAAACCTCAGGGTATCACAGATACGCAGTATTTT.

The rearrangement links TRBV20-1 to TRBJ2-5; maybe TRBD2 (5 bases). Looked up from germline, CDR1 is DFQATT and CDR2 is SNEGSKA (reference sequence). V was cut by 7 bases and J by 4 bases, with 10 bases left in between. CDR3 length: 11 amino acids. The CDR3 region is CSGGPGETQYF. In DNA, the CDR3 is TGCAGTGGAGGGCCTGGAGAGACCCAGTACTTC.

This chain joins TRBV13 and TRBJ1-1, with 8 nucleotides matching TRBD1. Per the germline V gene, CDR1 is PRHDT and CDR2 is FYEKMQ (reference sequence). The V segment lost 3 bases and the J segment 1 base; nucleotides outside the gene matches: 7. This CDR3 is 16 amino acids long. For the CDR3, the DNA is TGTGCCAGCAGCTTCCGGACAGGGAGCGGGAACACTGAAGCTTTCTTT. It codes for CASSFRTGSGNTEAFF.

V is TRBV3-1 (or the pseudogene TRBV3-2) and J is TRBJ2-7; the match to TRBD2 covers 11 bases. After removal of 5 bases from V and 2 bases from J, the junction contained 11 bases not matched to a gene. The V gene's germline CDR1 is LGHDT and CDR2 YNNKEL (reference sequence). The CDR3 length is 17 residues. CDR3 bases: TGTGCCAGCAGCAGCAATGGTCTAGCGGGGGGAGCCTACGAGCAGTACTTC. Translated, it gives CASSSNGLAGGAYEQYF.

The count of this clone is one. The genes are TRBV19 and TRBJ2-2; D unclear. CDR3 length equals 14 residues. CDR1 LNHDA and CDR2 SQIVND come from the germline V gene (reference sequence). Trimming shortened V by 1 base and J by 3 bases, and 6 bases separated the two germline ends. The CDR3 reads CASSIGHYTGELFF. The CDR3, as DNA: TGTGCCAGTAGTATAGGACATTACACCGGGGAGCTGTTTTTT.

CDR3 DNA sequence: TGTGCCAGCAGCCTTGAGCAAAGGGAGCTGTTTTTT. Residues: CASSLEQRELFF. The rearrangement uses TRBV5-4 and TRBJ2-2; D call uncertain. The V gene's germline CDR1 is SGHNT and CDR2 YYREEE (reference sequence). The CDR3 is made up of 12 amino acids. Trimming removed 4 bases at V and 9 bases at J, with 10 bases between.

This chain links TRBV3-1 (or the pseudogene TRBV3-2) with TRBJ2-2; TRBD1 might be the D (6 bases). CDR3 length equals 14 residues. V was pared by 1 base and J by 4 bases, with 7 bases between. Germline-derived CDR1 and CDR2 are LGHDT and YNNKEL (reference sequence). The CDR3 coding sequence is TGTGCCAGCAGCCAAGGGGGGCTCACCGGGGAGCTGTTTTTT. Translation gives CASSQGGLTGELFF.

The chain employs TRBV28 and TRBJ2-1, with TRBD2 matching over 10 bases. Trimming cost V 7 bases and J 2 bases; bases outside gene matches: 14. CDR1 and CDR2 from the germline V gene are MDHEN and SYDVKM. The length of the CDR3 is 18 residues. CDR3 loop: CASTHPLAGVGTYNEQFF. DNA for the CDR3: TGTGCCAGCACCCACCCGCTAGCGGGAGTAGGAACCTACAATGAGCAGTTCTTC.

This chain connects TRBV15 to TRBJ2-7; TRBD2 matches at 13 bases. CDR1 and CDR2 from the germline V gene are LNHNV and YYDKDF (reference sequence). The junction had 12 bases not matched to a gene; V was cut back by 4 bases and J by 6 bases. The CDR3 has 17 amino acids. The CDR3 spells CATSTSTSGRAVREQYF. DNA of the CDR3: TGTGCCACCAGCACATCCACTAGCGGGAGGGCGGTCCGCGAGCAGTACTTC. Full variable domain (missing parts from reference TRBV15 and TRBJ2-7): DAMVIQNPRYQVTQFGKPVTLSCSQTLNHNVMYWYQQKSSQAPKLLFHYYDKDFNNEADTPDNFQSRRPNTSFCFLDIRSPGLGDTAMYLCATSTSTSGRAVREQYFGPGTRLTVT.

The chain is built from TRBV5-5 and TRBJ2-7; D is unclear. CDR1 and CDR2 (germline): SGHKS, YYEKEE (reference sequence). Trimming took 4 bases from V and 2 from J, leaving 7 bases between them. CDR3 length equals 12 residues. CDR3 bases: TGTGCCAGCAGCGCGTCCCCCTACGAGCAGTACTTC. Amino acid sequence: CASSASPYEQYF.

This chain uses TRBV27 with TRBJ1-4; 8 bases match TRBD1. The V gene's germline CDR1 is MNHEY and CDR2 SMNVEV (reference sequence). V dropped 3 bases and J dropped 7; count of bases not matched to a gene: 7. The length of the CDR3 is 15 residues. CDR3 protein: CASSLAGTGTEKLFF. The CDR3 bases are TGTGCCAGCAGTTTGGCCGGGACAGGAACTGAAAAACTGTTTTTT.

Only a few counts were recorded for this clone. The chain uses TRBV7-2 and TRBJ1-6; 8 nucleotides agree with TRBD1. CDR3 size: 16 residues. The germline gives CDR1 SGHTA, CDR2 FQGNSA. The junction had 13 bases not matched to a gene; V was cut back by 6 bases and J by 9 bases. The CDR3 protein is CASSIDRGPLISPLHF. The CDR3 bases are TGTGCCAGCAGTATCGACAGGGGCCCCCTTATTTCACCCCTCCACTTT.

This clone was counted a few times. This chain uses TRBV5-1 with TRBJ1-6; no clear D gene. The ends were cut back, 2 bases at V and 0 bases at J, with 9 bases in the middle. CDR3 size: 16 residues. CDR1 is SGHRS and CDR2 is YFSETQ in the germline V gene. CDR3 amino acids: CASSFERSSYNSPLHF. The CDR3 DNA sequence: TGCGCCAGCAGCTTTGAAAGGAGCTCCTATAATTCACCCCTCCACTTT.

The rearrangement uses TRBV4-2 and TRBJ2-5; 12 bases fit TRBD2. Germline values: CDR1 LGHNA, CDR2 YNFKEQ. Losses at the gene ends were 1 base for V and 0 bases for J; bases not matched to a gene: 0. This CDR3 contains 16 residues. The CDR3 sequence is CASSQGLAGDQETQYF. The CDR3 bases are TGTGCCAGCAGCCAAGGACTAGCGGGAGACCAAGAGACCCAGTACTTC.

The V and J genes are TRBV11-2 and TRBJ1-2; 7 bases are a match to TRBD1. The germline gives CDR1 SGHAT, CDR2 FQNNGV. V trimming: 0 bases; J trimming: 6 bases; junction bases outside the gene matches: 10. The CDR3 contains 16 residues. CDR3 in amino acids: CASSLEGGVTGHGYTF. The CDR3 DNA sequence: TGTGCCAGCAGCTTAGAAGGGGGCGTTACAGGCCATGGCTACACCTTC.

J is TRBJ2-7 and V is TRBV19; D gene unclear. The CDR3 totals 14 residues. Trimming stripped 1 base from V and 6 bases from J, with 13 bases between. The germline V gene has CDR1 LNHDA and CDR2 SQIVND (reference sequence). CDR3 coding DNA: TGTGCCAGTAGTATAGTGGCGGATGACGGCGAGCAGTACTTC. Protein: CASSIVADDGEQYF.

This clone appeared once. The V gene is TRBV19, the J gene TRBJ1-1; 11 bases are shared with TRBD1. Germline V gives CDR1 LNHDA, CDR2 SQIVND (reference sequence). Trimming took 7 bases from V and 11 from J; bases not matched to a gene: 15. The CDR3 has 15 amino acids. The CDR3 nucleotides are TGTGCCAGTACCTTAACGGGGACAGGGGGTACTCGGGCTTTCTTT. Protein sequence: CASTLTGTGGTRAFF. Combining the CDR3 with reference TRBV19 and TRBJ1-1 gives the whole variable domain DGGITQSPKYLFRKEGQNVTLSCEQNLNHDAMYWYRQDPGQGLRLIYYSQIVNDFQKGDIAEGYSVSREKKESFPLTVTSAQKNPTAFYLCASTLTGTGGTRAFFGQGTRLTVV.

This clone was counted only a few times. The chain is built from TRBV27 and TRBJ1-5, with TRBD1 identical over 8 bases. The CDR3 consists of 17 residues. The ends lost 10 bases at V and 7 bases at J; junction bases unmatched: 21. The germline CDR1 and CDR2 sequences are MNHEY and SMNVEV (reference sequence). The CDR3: CATLLGGTGGTKQPQHF. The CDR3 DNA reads TGTGCCACCCTATTAGGGGGGACAGGCGGCACAAAGCAGCCCCAGCATTTT.

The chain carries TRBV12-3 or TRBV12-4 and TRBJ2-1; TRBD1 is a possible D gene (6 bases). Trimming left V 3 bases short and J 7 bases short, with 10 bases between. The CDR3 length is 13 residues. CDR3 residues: CASSFRGGNEQFF. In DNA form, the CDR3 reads TGTGCCAGCAGTTTCAGGGGTGGAAATGAGCAGTTCTTC.